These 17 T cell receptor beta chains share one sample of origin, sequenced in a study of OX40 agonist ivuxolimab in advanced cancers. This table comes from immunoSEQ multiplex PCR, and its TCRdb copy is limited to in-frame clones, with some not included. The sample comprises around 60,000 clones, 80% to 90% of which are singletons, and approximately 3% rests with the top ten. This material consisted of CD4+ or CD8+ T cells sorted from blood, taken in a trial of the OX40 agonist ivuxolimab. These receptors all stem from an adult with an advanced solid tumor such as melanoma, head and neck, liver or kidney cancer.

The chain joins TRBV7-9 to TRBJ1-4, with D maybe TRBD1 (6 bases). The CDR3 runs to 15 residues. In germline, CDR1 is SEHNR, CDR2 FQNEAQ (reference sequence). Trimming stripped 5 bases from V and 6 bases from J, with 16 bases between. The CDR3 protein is CASSGRGARDEKLFF. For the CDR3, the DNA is TGTGCCAGCAGCGGGCGGGGGGCGCGTGATGAAAAACTGTTTTTT.

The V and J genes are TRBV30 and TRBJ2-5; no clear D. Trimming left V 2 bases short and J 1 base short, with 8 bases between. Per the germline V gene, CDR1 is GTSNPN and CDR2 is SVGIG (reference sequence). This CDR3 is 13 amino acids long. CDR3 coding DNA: TGTGCCTGGAGTCTAGGGTTCCAAGAGACCCAGTACTTC. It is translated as CAWSLGFQETQYF.

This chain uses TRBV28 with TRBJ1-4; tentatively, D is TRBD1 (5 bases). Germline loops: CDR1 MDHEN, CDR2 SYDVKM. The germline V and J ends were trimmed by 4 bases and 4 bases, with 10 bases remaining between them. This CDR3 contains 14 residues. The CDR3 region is CASSSGPLNEKLFF. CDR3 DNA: TGTGCCAGCAGTTCGGGACCGCTTAATGAAAAACTGTTTTTT.

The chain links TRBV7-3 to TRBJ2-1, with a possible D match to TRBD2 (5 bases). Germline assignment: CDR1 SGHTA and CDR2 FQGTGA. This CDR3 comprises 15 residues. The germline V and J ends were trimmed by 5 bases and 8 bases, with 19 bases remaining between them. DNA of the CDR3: TGTGCCAGCAGCCCCCGAGGTGGGAGTGGGTATGAGCAGTTCTTC. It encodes CASSPRGGSGYEQFF.

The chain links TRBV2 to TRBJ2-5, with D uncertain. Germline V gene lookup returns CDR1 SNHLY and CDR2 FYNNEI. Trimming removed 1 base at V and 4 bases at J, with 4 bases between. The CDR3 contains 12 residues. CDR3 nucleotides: TGTGCCAGCAGTGAAGTACGAGAGACCCAGTACTTC. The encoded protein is CASSEVRETQYF.

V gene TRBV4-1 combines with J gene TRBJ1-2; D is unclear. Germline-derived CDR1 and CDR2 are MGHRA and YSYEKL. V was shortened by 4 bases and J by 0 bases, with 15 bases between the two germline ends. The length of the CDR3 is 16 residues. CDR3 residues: CASSPGTVQANYGYTF. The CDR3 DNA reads TGCGCCAGCAGCCCGGGAACAGTACAAGCTAACTATGGCTACACCTTC.

Here the CDR3 DNA reads TGTGCCAGCAGGCCAGAGACGGGGGCATCCTACGAGCAGTACTTC. This sequence encodes CASRPETGASYEQYF. The chain employs TRBV6-1 and TRBJ2-7; possibly TRBD1 or TRBD2 for D (6 bases each). Germline V lookup: CDR1 MNHNS, CDR2 SASEGT. The V and J ends lost 6 bases and 1 base respectively, with 16 bases between them. The CDR3 is made up of 15 amino acids.

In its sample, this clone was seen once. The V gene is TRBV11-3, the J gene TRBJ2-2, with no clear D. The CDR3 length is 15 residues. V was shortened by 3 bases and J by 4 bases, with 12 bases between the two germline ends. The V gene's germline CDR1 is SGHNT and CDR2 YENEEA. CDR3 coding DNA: TGTGCCAGCAGCTTTGCCCGCCTGGGCACCGGGGAGCTGTTTTTT. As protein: CASSFARLGTGELFF.

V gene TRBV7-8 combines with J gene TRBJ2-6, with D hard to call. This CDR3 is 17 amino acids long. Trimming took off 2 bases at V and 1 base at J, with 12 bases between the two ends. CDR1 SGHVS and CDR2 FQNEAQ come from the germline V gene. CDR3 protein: CASSLLFVRSGANVLTF. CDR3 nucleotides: TGTGCCAGCAGCTTATTATTCGTGAGATCTGGGGCCAACGTCCTGACTTTC.

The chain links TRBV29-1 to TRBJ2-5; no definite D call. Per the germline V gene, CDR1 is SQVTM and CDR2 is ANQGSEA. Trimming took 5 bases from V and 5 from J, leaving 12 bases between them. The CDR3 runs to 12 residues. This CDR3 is CSVRSGWETQYF. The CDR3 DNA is TGCAGCGTTCGATCGGGTTGGGAGACCCAGTACTTC. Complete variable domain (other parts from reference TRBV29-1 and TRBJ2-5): SAVISQKPSRDICQRGTSLTIQCQVDSQVTMMFWYRQQPGQSLTLIATANQGSEATYESGFVIDKFPISRPNLTFSTLTVSNMSPEDSSIYLCSVRSGWETQYFGPGTRLLVL.

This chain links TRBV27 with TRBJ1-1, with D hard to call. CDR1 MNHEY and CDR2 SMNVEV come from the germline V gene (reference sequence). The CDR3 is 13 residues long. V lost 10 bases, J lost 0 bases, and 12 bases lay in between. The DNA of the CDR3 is TGTGCCACCCGACTGACGATGAACACTGAAGCTTTCTTT. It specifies CATRLTMNTEAFF.

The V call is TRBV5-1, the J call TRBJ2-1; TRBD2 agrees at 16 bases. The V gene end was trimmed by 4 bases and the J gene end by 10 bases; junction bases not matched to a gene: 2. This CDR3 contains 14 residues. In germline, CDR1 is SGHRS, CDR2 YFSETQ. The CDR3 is CASSRGLAGGEQFF. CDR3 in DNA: TGCGCCAGCAGCCGGGGACTAGCGGGAGGGGAGCAGTTCTTC.

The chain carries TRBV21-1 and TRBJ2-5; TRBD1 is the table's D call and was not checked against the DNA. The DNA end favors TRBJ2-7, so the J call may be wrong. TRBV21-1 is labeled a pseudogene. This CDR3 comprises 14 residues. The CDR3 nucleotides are TGTGCCAGCAGCACAAGGACAGCAGCCTACGAGCAGTACTTC. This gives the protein CASSTRTAAYEQYF.

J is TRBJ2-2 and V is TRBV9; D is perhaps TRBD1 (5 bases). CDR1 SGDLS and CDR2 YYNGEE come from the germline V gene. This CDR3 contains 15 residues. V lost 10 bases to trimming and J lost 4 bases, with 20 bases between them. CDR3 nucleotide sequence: TGTGCCGGCCATCGGTGGCCAGGGATCACCGGGGAGCTGTTTTTT. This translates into CAGHRWPGITGELFF.

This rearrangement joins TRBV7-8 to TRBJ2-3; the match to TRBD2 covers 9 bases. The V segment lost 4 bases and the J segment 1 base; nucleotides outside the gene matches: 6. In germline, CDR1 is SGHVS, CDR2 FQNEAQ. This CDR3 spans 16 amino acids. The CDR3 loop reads CASSSQAGGGTDTQYF. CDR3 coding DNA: TGTGCCAGCAGCTCCCAAGCGGGAGGAGGCACAGATACGCAGTATTTT.

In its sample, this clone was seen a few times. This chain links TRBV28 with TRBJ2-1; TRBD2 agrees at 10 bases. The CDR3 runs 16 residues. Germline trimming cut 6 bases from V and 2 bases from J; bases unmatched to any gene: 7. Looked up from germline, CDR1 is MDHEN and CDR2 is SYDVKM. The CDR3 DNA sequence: TGTGCCAGCAGACGCGGACTAGCGGTGACCTACAATGAGCAGTTCTTC. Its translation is CASRRGLAVTYNEQFF.

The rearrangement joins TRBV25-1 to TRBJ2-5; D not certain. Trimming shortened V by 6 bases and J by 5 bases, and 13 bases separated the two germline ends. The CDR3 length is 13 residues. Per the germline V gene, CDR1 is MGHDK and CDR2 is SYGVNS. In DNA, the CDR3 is TGTGCCAGCAGAAGTGGTAGCTCGGAGACCCAGTACTTC. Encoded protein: CASRSGSSETQYF.